These T cell receptor beta chains were read from a single sample in a study of control samples from healthy donors and cancer patients. Profiling relied on immunoSEQ multiplex PCR, and the TCRdb table lists in-frame clones only, not all of them. The sample holds 20,000 to 30,000 clones; approximately 90% are singletons and the top ten take roughly 12%. Sequencing used PBMCs. The source is a man aged 50 to 59 with lung cancer. CDR3s include the opening cysteine and the closing phenylalanine or tryptophan. Each record gives: CDR3 DNA, CDR3 protein, J gene, clone size, V gene, D gene. The D gene is left open where the match is weak. Rows may omit the clone size; those that give it use once, few, many or a size class.

DNA: TGTGCCAGCAGCTCCACCTCGGACAGTAACAATGAGCAGTTCTTC
CDR3: CASSSTSDSNNEQFF
J: TRBJ2-1
size: once
V: TRBV7-3
D: .

DNA: TGTGCCAGTAAAGACATGGGGGGATTCACCGGGGAGCTGTTTTTT
CDR3: CASKDMGGFTGELFF
J: TRBJ2-2
size: .
V: TRBV19
D: .

DNA: TGCGCCAGCAGCCAAGAAATCCCTTGGGGGGCCAAAAACATTCAGTACTTC
CDR3: CASSQEIPWGAKNIQYF
J: TRBJ2-4
size: .
V: TRBV4-3
D: .

DNA: TGTGCCACTCAAGGGACTAGCGGGGACAATGAGCAGTTCTTC
CDR3: CATQGTSGDNEQFF
J: TRBJ2-1
size: .
V: TRBV2
D: TRBD2

DNA: TGTGCCAGCTCACCGAGTACGACCTCAGTAGATGGCTACACCTTC
CDR3: CASSPSTTSVDGYTF
J: TRBJ1-2
size: once
V: TRBV18
D: .

DNA: TGTGCCAGCAGCTTAGCAAAGCTGAACACTGAAGCTTTCTTT
CDR3: CASSLAKLNTEAFF
J: TRBJ1-1
size: .
V: TRBV7-8
D: .

DNA: TGTGCCTGGAGCATGAACTATGGCTACACCTTC
CDR3: CAWSMNYGYTF
J: TRBJ1-2
size: .
V: TRBV30
D: .

DNA: TGTGCCAGCAGCTACAGGGTCCAGGATTCACCCCTCCACTTT
CDR3: CASSYRVQDSPLHF
J: TRBJ1-6
size: .
V: TRBV2
D: .

DNA: TGTGCCAGCACTCGAGGGGGATCAGAGACCCAGTACTTC
CDR3: CASTRGGSETQYF
J: TRBJ2-5
size: .
V: TRBV7-2
D: .

DNA: TGTGCCAGCAGCCTCGGGGGGGCAGCCACTAATGAAAAACTGTTTTTT
CDR3: CASSLGGAATNEKLFF
J: TRBJ1-4
size: .
V: TRBV7-8
D: .

DNA: TGCGCCAGCAGCCTACCCGGACAGATAGCCTACGAGCAGTACTTC
CDR3: CASSLPGQIAYEQYF
J: TRBJ2-7
size: .
V: TRBV5-1
D: .

DNA: TGTGCCAGCAGCTTGGAGAAGGGTAACATTCAGTACTTC
CDR3: CASSLEKGNIQYF
J: TRBJ2-4
size: .
V: TRBV7-2
D: .

DNA: TGTGCCAGCAGCGTAGGGAAGGAGCAGTACTTC
CDR3: CASSVGKEQYF
J: TRBJ2-7
size: .
V: TRBV9
D: .

DNA: TGTGCCAGCAGTTACAGTCAGAACACCGGGGAGCTGTTTTTT
CDR3: CASSYSQNTGELFF
J: TRBJ2-2
size: few
V: TRBV6-5
D: .

DNA: TGTGCCAGCACTCTTACCCCTGCAAACAATGAGCAGTTCTTC
CDR3: CASTLTPANNEQFF
J: TRBJ2-1
size: .
V: TRBV7-2
D: .

DNA: TGTGCCAGCAGCTTAGGGGGAATCAAGAATTCACCCCTCCACTTT
CDR3: CASSLGGIKNSPLHF
J: TRBJ1-6
size: .
V: TRBV7-2
D: .

DNA: TGTGCCAGCTCACCCAACACAGGAGATAATAATGAAAAACTGTTTTTT
CDR3: CASSPNTGDNNEKLFF
J: TRBJ1-4
size: .
V: TRBV18
D: .

DNA: TGTGCCAGCAGCCTGGAACAGGGGATTAACACCGGGGAGCTGTTTTTT
CDR3: CASSLEQGINTGELFF
J: TRBJ2-2
size: .
V: TRBV7-2
D: TRBD1

DNA: TGTGCCAGCAGCCAAGGGGTTAGCGGGGTGCTCGGGCAAGAGACCCAGTACTTC
CDR3: CASSQGVSGVLGQETQYF
J: TRBJ2-5
size: .
V: TRBV3-1/TRBV3-2
D: TRBD2

DNA: TGTGCCATCAGTGAAGGCACCAGTACTGAGTCACCCCTCCACTTT
CDR3: CAISEGTSTESPLHF
J: TRBJ1-6
size: .
V: TRBV10-3
D: .

DNA: TGTGCCAGCAGACCTGCGGGGGTCTCGTACAATGAGCAGTTCTTC
CDR3: CASRPAGVSYNEQFF
J: TRBJ2-1
size: .
V: TRBV6-2/TRBV6-3
D: TRBD2

DNA: TGTGCCAGCAGCAAAGTTGGGTCATGGAGGCACCAAGAGACCCAGTACTTC
CDR3: CASSKVGSWRHQETQYF
J: TRBJ2-5
size: .
V: TRBV21-1
D: .

DNA: TGTGCCAGCAGCCTAAGGCAGACTCCAGGCTCTGGGGCCAACGTCCTGACTTTC
CDR3: CASSLRQTPGSGANVLTF
J: TRBJ2-6
size: .
V: TRBV11-2
D: .

DNA: TGTGCCAGCAGCTTTGAGAGGATCCGGAACACTGAAGCTTTCTTT
CDR3: CASSFERIRNTEAFF
J: TRBJ1-1
size: .
V: TRBV5-5
D: .

DNA: TGTGCCAGCAGGGGGACAGGGACGCAGTATTTT
CDR3: CASRGTGTQYF
J: TRBJ2-3
size: .
V: TRBV27
D: TRBD1

DNA: TGCGCCAGCAGCTTGGAATGGAGAACTGAAGCTTTCTTT
CDR3: CASSLEWRTEAFF
J: TRBJ1-1
size: .
V: TRBV5-1
D: .

DNA: TGTGCCAGCTCACCGAGGGGAGGAGGCTCCTACGAGCAGTACTTC
CDR3: CASSPRGGGSYEQYF
J: TRBJ2-7
size: .
V: TRBV18
D: .

DNA: TGTGCCAGCTCTAATTTCCGGGGGCGAAACACCATATATTTT
CDR3: CASSNFRGRNTIYF
J: TRBJ1-3
size: .
V: TRBV6-6
D: .

DNA: TGCAGCGTTGGACAGGAGTACACCGGGGAGCTGTTTTTT
CDR3: CSVGQEYTGELFF
J: TRBJ2-2
size: .
V: TRBV29-1
D: .

DNA: TGCGCCAGCAGTGACGGACGGGGGGGGCGCTACAATGAGCAGTTCTTC
CDR3: CASSDGRGGRYNEQFF
J: TRBJ2-1
size: .
V: TRBV10-2
D: TRBD2

DNA: TGTGCCAGCAGTGAATCGGGACGCCTGAGCTCCTACGAGCAGTACTTC
CDR3: CASSESGRLSSYEQYF
J: TRBJ2-7
size: .
V: TRBV2
D: .

DNA: TGCAGTCTTCGCGATGGTGGAACCCAGTACTTC
CDR3: CSLRDGGTQYF
J: TRBJ2-5
size: once
V: TRBV20-1
D: .

DNA: TGTGCCAGCAGCCCGGGGACGGCCAACACTGAAGCTTTCTTT
CDR3: CASSPGTANTEAFF
J: TRBJ1-1
size: .
V: TRBV7-3
D: .

DNA: TGCGCCAGCAGCACGGACAGGGAGAACTATGGCTACACCTTC
CDR3: CASSTDRENYGYTF
J: TRBJ1-2
size: .
V: TRBV5-1
D: TRBD1

DNA: TGTGCCAGTAGTATTCGGTCCTACAATGAGCAGTTCTTC
CDR3: CASSIRSYNEQFF
J: TRBJ2-1
size: once
V: TRBV19
D: .

DNA: TGTGCCAGCAGCTCGAAGCGGGGGGGCCTTACAGATACGCAGTATTTT
CDR3: CASSSKRGGLTDTQYF
J: TRBJ2-3
size: .
V: TRBV7-3
D: TRBD2

DNA: TGTGCCAGCAGCTTTGGCGATTCACCCCTCCACTTT
CDR3: CASSFGDSPLHF
J: TRBJ1-6
size: .
V: TRBV7-9
D: .

DNA: TGTGCCAGCAGTCTATACCGGGACAGAGGTGTTAGCAATCAGCCCCAGCATTTT
CDR3: CASSLYRDRGVSNQPQHF
J: TRBJ1-5
size: few
V: TRBV27
D: TRBD1

DNA: TGTGCCAGTACCCCCCGGAGTATGAACACTGAAGCTTTCTTT
CDR3: CASTPRSMNTEAFF
J: TRBJ1-1
size: .
V: TRBV19
D: .

DNA: TGTGCCAGCAGTCCGCGGGACAGCAACACCGGGGAGCTGTTTTTT
CDR3: CASSPRDSNTGELFF
J: TRBJ2-2
size: .
V: TRBV6-5
D: .

DNA: TGTGCCAGTAGTACCGGGACTAGCATCAATGAGCAGTTCTTC
CDR3: CASSTGTSINEQFF
J: TRBJ2-1
size: .
V: TRBV19
D: TRBD2

DNA: TGCGCCAGCAGCCGACAGGGCGGAAACTACGAGCAGTACTTC
CDR3: CASSRQGGNYEQYF
J: TRBJ2-7
size: .
V: TRBV5-1
D: TRBD1

DNA: TGTGCCAGCACCAGAAGGGGGAGGGCGGAGACCCAGTACTTC
CDR3: CASTRRGRAETQYF
J: TRBJ2-5
size: .
V: TRBV7-8
D: .

DNA: TGTGCCACCAGCAGAGAGGGGTTGGCAGGGGGTCAGCCCCAGCATTTT
CDR3: CATSREGLAGGQPQHF
J: TRBJ1-5
size: .
V: TRBV15
D: TRBD1

DNA: TGCGCCAGCAGCTTGGGGGGGGGCCCGGGGACCGGGGAGCTGTTTTTT
CDR3: CASSLGGGPGTGELFF
J: TRBJ2-2
size: .
V: TRBV5-1
D: .

DNA: TGTGCCAGCAGCTTAGAGGGCAGGGGTAATTCACCCCTCCACTTT
CDR3: CASSLEGRGNSPLHF
J: TRBJ1-6
size: .
V: TRBV11-2
D: .

DNA: TGTGCCAGTAAAGGACAGGCCCTAGACTATGGCTACACCTTC
CDR3: CASKGQALDYGYTF
J: TRBJ1-2
size: .
V: TRBV19
D: TRBD1

DNA: TGTGCCAGCTCACCGGGGACAGGGAAATGGGAGCAGTTCTTC
CDR3: CASSPGTGKWEQFF
J: TRBJ2-1
size: .
V: TRBV18
D: TRBD1

DNA: TGCAGCGCTGGACAGAACCAAGAGACCCAGTACTTC
CDR3: CSAGQNQETQYF
J: TRBJ2-5
size: .
V: TRBV29-1
D: .

DNA: TGTGCCAGCTCACAAGGACAAAGCAATCAGCCCCAGCATTTT
CDR3: CASSQGQSNQPQHF
J: TRBJ1-5
size: .
V: TRBV18
D: .

DNA: TGTGCCAGCAGCTTGTTAGTTGGGCGTACGGGAGAGGACACTGAAGCTTTCTTT
CDR3: CASSLLVGRTGEDTEAFF
J: TRBJ1-1
size: .
V: TRBV5-6
D: .

DNA: TGCGCCAGCAGCTCGGAGACAGGGAGTAATGAAAAACTGTTTTTT
CDR3: CASSSETGSNEKLFF
J: TRBJ1-4
size: .
V: TRBV5-1
D: TRBD1

DNA: TGCGCCAGCAGCTTCTCGGATACAGGGTCGTCTATAAGTTCTGGAAACACCATATATTTT
CDR3: CASSFSDTGSSISSGNTIYF
J: TRBJ1-3
size: .
V: TRBV5-1
D: .

DNA: TGTGCCAGCAGCCCTGGGACAGGGGGCTTGACAGATACGCAGTATTTT
CDR3: CASSPGTGGLTDTQYF
J: TRBJ2-3
size: .
V: TRBV7-3
D: TRBD1

DNA: TGTGCCAGCTATCCCGGTCTCAACACTGAAGCTTTCTTT
CDR3: CASYPGLNTEAFF
J: TRBJ1-1
size: .
V: TRBV18
D: .

DNA: TGTGCCAGCAGCCCTGCCCAGCGGGGGAGCACAGATACGCAGTATTTT
CDR3: CASSPAQRGSTDTQYF
J: TRBJ2-3
size: .
V: TRBV5-4
D: TRBD2

DNA: TGTGCCAGCAGCTTGGCAGGGGGCACAGATACGCAGTATTTT
CDR3: CASSLAGGTDTQYF
J: TRBJ2-3
size: .
V: TRBV5-6
D: .